One and the same sample provided the 14 T cell receptor beta chains below, sequenced in a study of blood T cell repertoires in COVID-19. The protocol was immunoSEQ multiplex PCR, while the TCRdb copy is restricted to in-frame clones and leaves out a portion. The table lists 70,000 to 95,000 clones, 70% to 85% of them singletons. The sequenced sample consisted of peripheral blood. Receptor source: a human donor in a cohort sampled during active COVID-19.

The rearrangement links TRBV12-3 or TRBV12-4 to TRBJ2-5; perhaps TRBD1 as D (6 bases). CDR3 length: 13 amino acids. Trimming took off 6 bases at V and 4 bases at J, with 12 bases between the two ends. The CDR3 DNA reads TGTGCCAGCAGCTCCATCAGGGGAGAGACCCAGTACTTC. It yields the protein CASSSIRGETQYF.

V is TRBV19 and J is TRBJ1-1; weak D call: TRBD1 (6 bases). The length of the CDR3 is 14 residues. CDR1 is LNHDA and CDR2 is SQIVND in the germline V gene (reference sequence). Trimming removed 5 bases from V and 5 bases from J, with 15 bases in between. In DNA form, the CDR3 reads TGTGCCAGTAGTCCTGAGGGGGGGCGAACTGAAGCTTTCTTT. Amino acid sequence: CASSPEGGRTEAFF.

The rearrangement uses TRBV11-1 and TRBJ1-1; D ambiguous. This CDR3 is built from 13 residues. V lost 7 bases, J lost 4 bases, and 13 bases lay in between. Germline V gene lookup returns CDR1 SGHAT and CDR2 FQDESV (reference sequence). CDR3 nucleotides: TGTGCCAGCACCCGCCGGGGAGTCACTGAAGCTTTCTTT. Protein sequence: CASTRRGVTEAFF.

About this clone: This CDR3 is also generated by other DNA sequences in the sample. V is TRBV27 and J is TRBJ1-5; 12 bases are a match to TRBD1. Losses at the gene ends were 4 bases for V and 7 bases for J; bases not matched to a gene: 2. The CDR3 is made up of 14 amino acids. Germline V gene data show CDR1 as MNHEY and CDR2 as SMNVEV (reference sequence). The CDR3 is CASSSGTGGQPQHF. Here the CDR3 DNA reads TGTGCCAGCAGTTCCGGGACAGGGGGCCAGCCCCAGCATTTT.

J is TRBJ1-2 and V is TRBV10-2, with 7 bases lining up with TRBD1. The germline gives CDR1 WSHSY, CDR2 SAAADI. The junction had 7 bases not matched to a gene; V was cut back by 10 bases and J by 5 bases. The length of the CDR3 is 12 residues. CDR3 in amino acids: CATNPGQYGYTF. The CDR3 DNA is TGCGCCACCAACCCGGGACAGTATGGCTACACCTTC.

The chain links TRBV19 to TRBJ2-4, with D maybe TRBD2 (5 bases). CDR1 and CDR2 (germline): LNHDA, SQIVND (reference sequence). The ends were cut back, 5 bases at V and 11 bases at J, with 19 bases in the middle. The CDR3 loop spans 14 amino acids. This CDR3 is CASSFASRDTFQYF. The CDR3 DNA reads TGTGCCAGTAGTTTCGCTAGTCGGGATACTTTTCAGTACTTC.

V is TRBV10-3 and J is TRBJ1-4, with D possibly matching TRBD1 (5 bases). Trimming stripped 8 bases from V and 4 bases from J, with 11 bases between. This CDR3 is 13 amino acids long. Germline V gene sequence: CDR1 ENHRY, CDR2 SYGVKD. Written as DNA, the CDR3 is TGTGCCATCGCCACAGGAGATAATGAAAAACTGTTTTTT. Translated: CAIATGDNEKLFF.

The chain carries TRBV28 and TRBJ2-1, with unresolved D. Germline CDR1 is MDHEN and CDR2 is SYDVKM. The length of the CDR3 is 13 residues. V lost 4 bases to trimming and J lost 7 bases, with 11 bases between them. The chain's CDR3 is CASSYQSGNEQFF. The CDR3 DNA sequence: TGTGCCAGCAGTTATCAATCCGGGAATGAGCAGTTCTTC.

The chain combines TRBV2 with TRBJ2-3; no clear D gene. Germline V gives CDR1 SNHLY, CDR2 FYNNEI. V lost 6 bases and J 6 bases, leaving 7 bases between the germline ends. CDR3 length: 11 residues. CDR3 sequence: CASRWSDTQYF. Written as DNA, the CDR3 is TGTGCCAGCAGGTGGAGCGATACGCAGTATTTT. Full variable domain (remainder filled in from reference TRBV2 and TRBJ2-3): EPEVTQTPSHQVTQMGQEVILRCVPISNHLYFYWYRQILGQKVEFLVSFYNNEISEKSEIFDDQFSVERPDGSNFTLKIRSTKLEDSAMYFCASRWSDTQYFGPGTRLTVL.

The chain combines TRBV12-3 or TRBV12-4 with TRBJ2-7; D gene ambiguous. The V gene lost 3 bases and the J gene lost 6 bases, with 6 bases spanning the gap. The CDR3 sequence is 11 residues long. This chain's CDR3 is CASSLVVEQYF. CDR3 DNA: TGTGCCAGCAGTTTGGTAGTCGAGCAGTACTTC.

The V gene is TRBV5-4, the J gene TRBJ2-3; D unresolved. CDR1 SGHNT and CDR2 YYREEE come from the germline V gene (reference sequence). This CDR3 region has 14 residues. Trimming shortened V by 4 bases and J by 5 bases, and 14 bases separated the two germline ends. This CDR3 is CASSGSLGGDTQYF. The DNA of the CDR3 is TGTGCCAGCAGCGGGTCCCTAGGCGGAGATACGCAGTATTTT.

The chain recombines TRBV6-5 with TRBJ1-1; maybe TRBD1 (5 bases). Per germline, CDR1 MNHEY and CDR2 SVGAGI. V shed 5 bases and J shed 2 bases, with 9 bases lying between them. The CDR3 totals 13 residues. The CDR3 DNA reads as TGTGCCAGCAGTCGCAGGGATAACACTGAAGCTTTCTTT. It encodes CASSRRDNTEAFF.

The chain is built from TRBV25-1 and TRBJ1-5, with a weak D call TRBD1 (5 bases). The V gene's germline CDR1 is MGHDK and CDR2 SYGVNS. With 1 base removed from V and 3 bases from J, the gap between germline ends came to 10 bases. There are 15 residues in the CDR3. The CDR3 coding sequence is TGTGCCAGCAGTGAATCTCTACAGGACAATCAGCCCCAGCATTTT. This translates into CASSESLQDNQPQHF.

As DNA, the CDR3 is TGTGCCACCAGTCAGGCTAGCGGCACAGATACGCAGTATTTT. This gives the protein CATSQASGTDTQYF. V usage is TRBV24-1 and J usage is TRBJ2-3; maybe TRBD2 (6 bases). Between the trimmed V and J ends, which lost 6 bases and 1 base, there was a span of 10 bases. Germline-derived CDR1 and CDR2 are KGHDR and SFDVKD. The CDR3 runs to 14 residues.